This passage covers 9 T cell receptor beta chains from one sample sequenced in a study of regulatory T cells in long-lasting Graves disease (dated by TCRdb to the early 2020s). Library method: multiplex PCR. This sample was sequenced with an Illumina HiSeq 4000. TCR beta libraries were built with iRepertoire HTBI primers and Arm-PCR amplification of CDR3 regions. The raw public reads went through TCRdb reprocessing: fastp at Q25, MiXCR clone calling, in-frame beta chains kept. Rows merge per CDR3 protein into single entries with the most common DNA and genes. Across this sample there are around 420,000 distinct CDR3 sequences, with around 15% seen only once. Of the sample, 22% is held by the ten largest clones. Explained via the paper, the time point label denotes: newly diagnosed GD, antithyroid drugs for less than 3 months. For both TCR sequencing and RNA sequencing, RNA was extracted from PBMCs using TRIzol.

Specimen: peripheral blood mononuclear cells (PBMCs), collected at new diagnosis, from a patient treated with antithyroid drugs. These receptors were collected from a female donor with Graves disease.

This clonotype was seen only a few times. The chain combines TRBV6-1 with TRBJ2-7; TRBD1 matches at 12 bases. The CDR3 length is 14 residues. The junction had 3 bases not matched to a gene; V was cut back by 6 bases and J by 3 bases. Per germline, CDR1 MNHNS and CDR2 SASEGT. CDR3 protein: CASRGQGASYEQYF. The CDR3 DNA reads as TGTGCCAGCAGGGGACAGGGGGCGAGCTACGAGCAGTACTTC.

This clonotype has a count of ten or more. The chain links TRBV5-1 to TRBJ1-1; unclear D gene. The CDR3 extends over 14 amino acids. Deletions cut 0 bases from V and 1 base from J, with 7 bases between. Per germline, CDR1 SGHRS and CDR2 YFSETQ. In DNA form, the CDR3 reads TGCGCCAGCAGCTTGGCCATGGGGAACACTGAAGCTTTCTTT. This encodes CASSLAMGNTEAFF.

This clonotype turned up a few times. The chain uses TRBV7-9 and TRBJ2-5; 7 bases map to TRBD1. J lost 7 bases, V lost 4 bases, and 12 bases had no gene match. The CDR3 contains 15 residues. Germline CDR1 SEHNR, CDR2 FQNEAQ (reference sequence). The CDR3 loop is CASSSQLGQEVTQYF. The CDR3 DNA reads TGTGCCAGCAGCTCCCAACTCGGACAGGAGGTGACCCAGTACTTC. The full variable domain, its missing parts supplied by reference TRBV7-9 and TRBJ2-5, is DTGVSQNPRHKITKRGQNVTFRCDPISEHNRLYWYRQTLGQGPEFLTYFQNEAQLEKSRLLSDRFSAERPKGSFSTLEIQRTEQGDSAMYLCASSSQLGQEVTQYFGPGTRLLVL.

The chain combines TRBV12-3 or TRBV12-4 with TRBJ2-1, with 13 bases matching TRBD2. CDR3 length: 19 residues. V lost 0 bases, J lost 9 bases, and 14 bases stayed unmatched. The DNA of the CDR3 is TGTGCCAGCAGTTTAGCAGCACTAGCGGGAGGGCCCTCCGAGGGTGAGCAGTTCTTC. Amino acid sequence: CASSLAALAGGPSEGEQFF.

This clonotype was recorded many times. The V call is TRBV24-1, the J call TRBJ2-1; 14 bases align to TRBD2. The CDR3 totals 14 residues. Trimming cost V 9 bases and J 7 bases; bases outside gene matches: 4. The germline gives CDR1 KGHDR, CDR2 SFDVKD. The CDR3, as DNA: TGTGCCACCTCCGGGACTAGCGGGAGTAATGAGCAGTTCTTC. Residues: CATSGTSGSNEQFF.

V gene TRBV2 combines with J gene TRBJ1-1; D may be TRBD1 (6 bases). The CDR3 has 14 residues. V was clipped by 10 bases and J by 1 base, with 16 bases between them. CDR1 SNHLY and CDR2 FYNNEI come from the germline V gene. The CDR3 bases are TGTGCCATCCCCCGGGGGGCGCGGAACACTGAAGCTTTCTTT. Its translation: CAIPRGARNTEAFF.

Many counts were recorded for this clonotype. The V gene is TRBV2, the J gene TRBJ2-2; D is unresolved. The CDR3 contains 15 residues. V shed 6 bases and J shed 0 bases, with 11 bases lying between them. Germline V gene data show CDR1 as SNHLY and CDR2 as FYNNEI. The CDR3 region has the DNA TGTGCCAGCAGACGGAACCCTTCGAACACCGGGGAGCTGTTTTTT. This translates into CASRRNPSNTGELFF. Full variable domain (missing parts from reference TRBV2 and TRBJ2-2): EPEVTQTPSHQVTQMGQEVILRCVPISNHLYFYWYRQILGQKVEFLVSFYNNEISEKSEIFDDQFSVERPDGSNFTLKIRSTKLEDSAMYFCASRRNPSNTGELFFGEGSRLTVL.

This clonotype was seen many times. The rearrangement links TRBV30 to TRBJ2-7, with D possibly being TRBD1 (6 bases). Per germline, CDR1 GTSNPN and CDR2 SVGIG (reference sequence). V lost 2 bases, J lost 2 bases, and 16 bases lay in between. This CDR3 is built from 15 residues. The DNA for the CDR3 is TGTGCCTGGAGTCCCCTCGACAGGCCCGCCTACGAGCAGTACTTC. Translation gives CAWSPLDRPAYEQYF.

There are many counts of this clonotype. The chain has TRBV4-2 and TRBJ2-7; the match to TRBD2 covers 7 bases. This CDR3 region has 14 residues. The germline CDR1 and CDR2 sequences are LGHNA and YNFKEQ. With V trimmed by 2 bases and J by 2 bases, 3 bases remained unmatched. The CDR3 region has the DNA TGTGCCAGCAGCCAACCTAGCGGAACCTACGAGCAGTACTTC. Its protein product is CASSQPSGTYEQYF.